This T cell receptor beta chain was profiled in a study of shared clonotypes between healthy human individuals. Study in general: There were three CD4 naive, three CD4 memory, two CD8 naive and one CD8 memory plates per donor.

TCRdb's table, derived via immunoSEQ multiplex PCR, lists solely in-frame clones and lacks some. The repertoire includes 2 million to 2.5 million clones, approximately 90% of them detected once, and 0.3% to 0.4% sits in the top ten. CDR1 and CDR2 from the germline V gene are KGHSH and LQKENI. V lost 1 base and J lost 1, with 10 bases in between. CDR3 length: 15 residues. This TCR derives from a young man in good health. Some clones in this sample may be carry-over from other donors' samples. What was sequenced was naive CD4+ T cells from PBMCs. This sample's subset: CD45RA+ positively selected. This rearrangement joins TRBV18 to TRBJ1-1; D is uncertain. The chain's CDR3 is CASSPRVGKNTEAFF. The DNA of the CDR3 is TGTGCCAGCTCACCACGGGTCGGAAAGAACACTGAAGCTTTCTTT.